The rows below give T cell receptor beta chains drawn from one sample of a study of T cells in Graves' hyperthyroidism and ophthalmopathy. TCRdb passed the multiplex PCR reads through MiXCR, listing each CDR3 protein once. The sample shows about 400,000 distinct CDR3 sequences, about 15% of them seen only once. What was sequenced was blood. The source is a woman aged 25 to 39 with Graves' hyperthyroidism. Each CDR3 is given with its conserved first and last residue. Fields, in order: V gene, J gene, CDR3 protein.

TRBV29-1,TRBJ2-1,CSALRLAVYNEQFF
TRBV6-2/TRBV6-3,TRBJ2-1,CASSYSLAGDRYNEQFF
TRBV20-1,TRBJ1-1,CSARGVQKTAEAFF
TRBV4-1,TRBJ2-7,CASSQTIGLGLAGGPNYEQYF
TRBV6-2/TRBV6-3,TRBJ2-1,CASRGGGSSYNEQFF
TRBV27,TRBJ2-7,CASSLSGHEQYF
TRBV25-1,TRBJ2-1,CASSELTSNEQFF
TRBV20-1,TRBJ1-4,CSVKGPQVREKLFF
TRBV20-1,TRBJ2-2,CSALPGTATGELFF
TRBV6-1,TRBJ1-1,CASSPGSTRGEAFF
TRBV15,TRBJ2-5,CATSRDRAETQYF
TRBV30,TRBJ2-5,CAWSVAATSGGQETQYF
TRBV5-1,TRBJ1-3,CASGLTGQGRNTIYF
TRBV5-1,TRBJ2-1,CASSLVGQEVYNEQFF
TRBV28,TRBJ2-5,CASSSQTSGSLWDLQETQYF
TRBV27,TRBJ2-1,CASSFSGNNEQFF
TRBV5-1,TRBJ1-6,CASSDQGSGSSPLHF
TRBV20-1,TRBJ2-1,CSARDNLAPGEQFF
TRBV6-2/TRBV6-3,TRBJ2-3,CASRDRGYTDTQYF
TRBV20-1,TRBJ1-6,CSARGDRGNSPLHF
TRBV29-1,TRBJ2-3,CSVKQGFEYTQYF
TRBV11-3,TRBJ2-5,CASSLRLQGQETQYF
TRBV28,TRBJ2-1,CASSSRGQGAWNEQFF
TRBV6-5,TRBJ1-4,CASSYSPTVTANEKLFF
TRBV19,TRBJ2-7,CASSPYGGSGYEQYF
TRBV20-1,TRBJ2-6,CSARGGQPDSGANVLTF
TRBV3-1,TRBJ2-7,CASSQSERLFEQYF
TRBV28,TRBJ2-3,CALAGGREGTDTQYF
TRBV5-1,TRBJ2-5,CASSPSPSGAETQYF
TRBV28,TRBJ2-1,CASHFRGPYNEQFF
TRBV24-1,TRBJ1-5,CATSENTYSNQPQHF
TRBV2,TRBJ2-7,CASGVRVTGGEQYF
TRBV6-5,TRBJ2-1,CASSYSGGRFSSYNEQFF
TRBV9,TRBJ2-1,CASSVEDRSYNEQFF
TRBV28,TRBJ1-3,CASSLFRAGNTIYF
TRBV7-9,TRBJ1-4,CASSLRPLLPEEKLFF
TRBV2,TRBJ1-1,CASSGFQRNTEAFF
TRBV28,TRBJ2-1,CASSFGSSYNEQFF
TRBV27,TRBJ1-1,CASSFYRATEAFF
TRBV6-1,TRBJ1-2,CASSSGVGYGYTF
TRBV11-2,TRBJ1-2,CASSARQVNYGYTF
TRBV27,TRBJ2-7,CASSLGRFYEQYF
TRBV28,TRBJ2-7,CASVDAETYEQYF
TRBV11-2,TRBJ1-4,CASSSGQSIEKLFF
TRBV20-1,TRBJ2-3,CSGPRGSTDTQYF
TRBV27,TRBJ2-1,CASCRLSGVYEQFF
TRBV15,TRBJ2-5,CATSNIAGETQYF
TRBV15,TRBJ1-1,CATSRGMDLGDTEAFF
TRBV5-1,TRBJ2-7,CASSLEAGLVAYEQYF
TRBV24-1,TRBJ2-5,CATGVKGGKETQYF
TRBV3-1,TRBJ1-1,CASSRGETEAFF